The next 7 T cell receptor beta chains were all read from a single sample in a study of blood T cell repertoires in COVID-19. TCRdb keeps only in-frame clones here, not all; method: immunoSEQ multiplex PCR. The sample has around 250,000 clones, around 93% seen once. Input material: PBMCs or T cells enriched from blood (not recorded which). The receptors were sampled from a human donor in a cohort exposed to, infected with or recovered from COVID-19 (not recorded which). The donor label of this sample is uncertain.

Only one count was recorded for this clone. The V call is TRBV29-1, the J call TRBJ2-7; TRBD1 agrees at 11 bases. From germline, CDR1 is SQVTM and CDR2 ANQGSEA. With 6 bases clipped from V and 3 bases from J, the junction kept 1 base outside the gene matches. This CDR3 is built from 12 residues. The CDR3 protein is CSVGTGGYEQYF. CDR3 DNA sequence: TGCAGCGTCGGGACAGGGGGCTACGAGCAGTACTTC.

The chain employs TRBV2 and TRBJ1-1; D perhaps matches TRBD1 (5 bases). The CDR3 has 15 amino acids. The germline gives CDR1 SNHLY, CDR2 FYNNEI. The V end lost 1 base, the J end lost 0 bases, and 9 bases lay between the germline ends. CDR3 region: CASSEEPGLNTEAFF. CDR3 nucleotides: TGTGCCAGCAGTGAAGAACCAGGGTTGAACACTGAAGCTTTCTTT. The variable domain in full, with the rest retrieved from reference TRBV2 and TRBJ1-1, is EPEVTQTPSHQVTQMGQEVILRCVPISNHLYFYWYRQILGQKVEFLVSFYNNEISEKSEIFDDQFSVERPDGSNFTLKIRSTKLEDSAMYFCASSEEPGLNTEAFFGQGTRLTVV.

The V call is TRBV27, the J call TRBJ1-3; the D gene is possibly TRBD1 (6 bases). Germline V gene lookup returns CDR1 MNHEY and CDR2 SMNVEV (reference sequence). CDR3 size: 15 residues. The V and J ends lost 4 bases and 0 bases respectively, with 10 bases between them. The CDR3 region has the DNA TGTGCCAGCAGTTCCAGGGGCCCCTCTGGAAACACCATATATTTT. Protein: CASSSRGPSGNTIYF.

There are a few counts of this clone. The CDR3 is CSVGDRLNQPQHF. In DNA form, the CDR3 reads TGCAGCGTTGGGGACAGATTGAATCAGCCCCAGCATTTT. The V call is TRBV29-1, the J call TRBJ1-5, with TRBD1 matching over 7 bases. This CDR3 is built from 13 residues. Trimming cost V 4 bases and J 4 bases; bases outside gene matches: 4. The germline gives CDR1 SQVTM, CDR2 ANQGSEA.

The chain has TRBV6-4 and TRBJ2-1; 8 positions match TRBD2. This CDR3 has 15 residues. Germline trimming cut 5 bases from V and 0 bases from J; bases unmatched to any gene: 3. Germline V gives CDR1 MRHNA, CDR2 SNTAGT. The CDR3 reads CASSLTSVSYNEQFF. The CDR3 DNA sequence: TGTGCCAGCAGTTTGACTAGCGTCTCCTACAATGAGCAGTTCTTC.

This clone was counted many times. This chain joins TRBV29-1 and TRBJ2-1; 11 bases line up with TRBD1. There are 13 residues in the CDR3. Germline CDR1 SQVTM, CDR2 ANQGSEA. The CDR3 here is CTQADRGRNEQFF. As DNA, the CDR3 is TGCACCCAAGCGGACAGGGGGCGGAATGAGCAGTTCTTC.

J is TRBJ2-3 and V is TRBV29-1; possible D gene TRBD2, 7 bases. From germline, CDR1 is SQVTM and CDR2 ANQGSEA. Trimming left V 6 bases short and J 1 base short, with 17 bases between. CDR3 size: 15 residues. This CDR3 is CSVEGGAGGTDTQYF. In DNA form, the CDR3 reads TGCAGCGTGGAGGGGGGGGCTGGTGGCACAGATACGCAGTATTTT.